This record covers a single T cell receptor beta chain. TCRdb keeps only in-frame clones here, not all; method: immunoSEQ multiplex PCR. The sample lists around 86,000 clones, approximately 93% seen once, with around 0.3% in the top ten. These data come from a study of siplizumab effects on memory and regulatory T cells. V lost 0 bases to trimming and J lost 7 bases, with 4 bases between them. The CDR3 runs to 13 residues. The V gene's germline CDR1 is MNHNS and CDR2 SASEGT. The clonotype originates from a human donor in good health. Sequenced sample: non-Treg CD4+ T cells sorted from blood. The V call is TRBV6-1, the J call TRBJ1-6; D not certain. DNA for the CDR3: TGTGCCAGCAGTGAAGCGGGGAATTCACCCCTCCACTTT. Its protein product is CASSEAGNSPLHF.